Listed below are T cell receptor beta chains from one sample, sequenced in a study of blood T cell repertoires in COVID-19. Produced via immunoSEQ multiplex PCR; TCRdb's table is partial and in-frame only. This table has 150,000 to 180,000 clones, over 75% appearing once. Sequencing input: peripheral blood. These receptors came from a man in his fifties or sixties with COVID-19, enrolled during active disease. Each CDR3 is given with its conserved first and last residue. D genes are given only for firm matches. Clone sizes are given selectively: once, few, many, or a class where the clone is expanded.

V gene: TRBV7-9; J gene: TRBJ2-1; clone size: -; D gene: TRBD1; CDR3 DNA: TGTGCCAGCAGCCTAGGACAGGCCGATATCAATGAGCAGTTCTTC; CDR3 protein: CASSLGQADINEQFF
V gene: TRBV7-2; J gene: TRBJ1-2; clone size: -; D gene: -; CDR3 DNA: TGTGCCAGCAGCTTATCGGGGAGCACTAACTATGGCTACACCTTC; CDR3 protein: CASSLSGSTNYGYTF
V gene: TRBV7-3; J gene: TRBJ2-5; clone size: few; D gene: TRBD1; CDR3 DNA: TGTGCCAGCAGCTCGACAGGGGTCTCTACCCAGTACTTC; CDR3 protein: CASSSTGVSTQYF
V gene: TRBV11-3; J gene: TRBJ2-7; clone size: -; D gene: TRBD2; CDR3 DNA: TGTGCCAGCAGCTTAGAGGGTAGCGGGAGATACGAGCAGTACTTC; CDR3 protein: CASSLEGSGRYEQYF
V gene: TRBV28; J gene: TRBJ1-3; clone size: -; D gene: -; CDR3 DNA: TGTGCCAGCAGTTTAGCGGCAAGCCCTGGAAACACCATATATTTT; CDR3 protein: CASSLAASPGNTIYF
V gene: TRBV6-5; J gene: TRBJ1-1; clone size: -; D gene: TRBD1; CDR3 DNA: TGTGCCAGCAGTTACTCCCTCTTGGACAGGGAACGTGAAGCTTTCTTT; CDR3 protein: CASSYSLLDREREAFF
V gene: TRBV2; J gene: TRBJ2-7; clone size: -; D gene: TRBD1; CDR3 DNA: TGTGCCAGCTCCAAGGGGGCGAACGAGCAGTACTTC; CDR3 protein: CASSKGANEQYF
V gene: TRBV14; J gene: TRBJ1-2; clone size: -; D gene: TRBD1; CDR3 DNA: TGTGCCAGCAGCCACGGGACAGGGGGCTTCGGCTACACCTTC; CDR3 protein: CASSHGTGGFGYTF
V gene: TRBV2; J gene: TRBJ1-2; clone size: -; D gene: -; CDR3 DNA: TGTGCCAGCAGTGATTACGCTAGACCGGACAGCCTTTATGGCTACACCTTC; CDR3 protein: CASSDYARPDSLYGYTF
V gene: TRBV18; J gene: TRBJ1-3; clone size: -; D gene: TRBD1; CDR3 DNA: TGTGCCAGCTCACCAGACCAGGGGGCCGGAAACACCATATATTTT; CDR3 protein: CASSPDQGAGNTIYF
V gene: TRBV4-3; J gene: TRBJ1-2; clone size: once; D gene: TRBD1; CDR3 DNA: TGCGCCAGCAGCCAAGAGGACAGGGAGGCTGGCTACACCTTC; CDR3 protein: CASSQEDREAGYTF